This entry is about one T cell receptor (beta chain). This sample stems from a study of control samples from healthy donors and cancer patients. Sequenced by immunoSEQ multiplex PCR; TCRdb stores in-frame clones only, minus some. Of some 140,000 clones in the sample, 90% to 95% are singletons; the top ten hold about 5%. The CDR3 length is 13 residues. V lost 5 bases, J lost 6 bases, and 11 bases lay in between. Germline lookup yields CDR1 MDHEN and CDR2 SYDVKM. Sequenced sample: blood. The receptor comes from a man in his forties or fifties in good health. The chain couples TRBV28 to TRBJ2-1; D call uncertain. The DNA of the CDR3 is TGTGCCAGCAGTCTTTTTGTCCTCAATGAGCAGTTCTTC. This codes for CASSLFVLNEQFF.